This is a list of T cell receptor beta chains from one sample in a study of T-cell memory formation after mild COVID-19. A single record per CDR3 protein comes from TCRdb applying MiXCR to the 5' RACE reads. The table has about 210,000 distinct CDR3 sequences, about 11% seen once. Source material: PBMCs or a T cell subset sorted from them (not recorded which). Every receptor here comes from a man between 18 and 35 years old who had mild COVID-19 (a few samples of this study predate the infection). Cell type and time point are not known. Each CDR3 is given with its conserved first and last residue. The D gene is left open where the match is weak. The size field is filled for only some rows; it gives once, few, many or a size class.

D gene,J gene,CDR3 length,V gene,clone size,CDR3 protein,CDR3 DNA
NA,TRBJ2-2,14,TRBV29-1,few,CSVDSQLRGGELFF,TGCAGCGTTGATAGTCAGCTCCGGGGCGGGGAGCTGTTTTTT
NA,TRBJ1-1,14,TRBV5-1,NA,CASSLRNPGTEAFF,TGCGCCAGCAGCTTAAGGAACCCCGGCACTGAAGCTTTCTTT
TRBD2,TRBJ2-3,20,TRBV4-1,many,CASSQEPGLAGGRETDTQYF,TGCGCCAGCAGCCAAGAACCAGGGCTAGCGGGGGGGCGGGAAACAGATACGCAGTATTTT
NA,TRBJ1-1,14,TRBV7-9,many,CASSSAEGLLEAFF,TGTGCCAGCAGCTCAGCAGAAGGACTTCTTGAAGCTTTCTTT
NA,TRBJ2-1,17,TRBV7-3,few,CASSLVVGSHSYNEQFF,TGTGCCAGCAGCTTAGTGGTAGGTTCCCATTCCTACAATGAGCAGTTCTTC
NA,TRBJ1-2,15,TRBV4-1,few,CASSQAPQRRAGYTF,TGCGCCAGCAGCCAAGCCCCCCAGCGACGAGCTGGCTACACCTTC
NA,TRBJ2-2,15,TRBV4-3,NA,CASSQLRGVPGELFF,TGCGCCAGCAGCCAACTCAGGGGAGTTCCCGGGGAGCTGTTTTTT
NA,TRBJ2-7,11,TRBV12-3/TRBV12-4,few,CASRYGYEQYF,TGTGCCAGCAGATACGGCTACGAGCAGTACTTC
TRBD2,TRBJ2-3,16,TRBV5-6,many,CASSFPSGGAEDTQYF,TGTGCCAGCAGCTTCCCCAGCGGGGGGGCAGAAGATACGCAGTATTTT
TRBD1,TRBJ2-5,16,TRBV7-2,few,CASNSLRGRLPETQYF,TGTGCCAGCAACTCCCTGAGGGGGCGCCTTCCAGAGACCCAGTACTTC
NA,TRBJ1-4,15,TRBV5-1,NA,CASSLGEAGNEKLFF,TGCGCCAGCAGCTTGGGTGAGGCAGGGAATGAAAAACTGTTTTTT
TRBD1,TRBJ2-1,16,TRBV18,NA,CASSVLPGQGSNEQFF,TGTGCCAGCTCAGTCCTCCCGGGACAGGGGTCCAATGAGCAGTTCTTC
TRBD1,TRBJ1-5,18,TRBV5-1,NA,CASSNPGYRGTSNQPQHF,TGCGCCAGCAGCAACCCCGGGTACAGGGGAACGAGCAATCAGCCCCAGCATTTT
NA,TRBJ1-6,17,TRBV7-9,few,CASSLARPGADNSPLHF,TGTGCCAGCAGCTTAGCCCGACCGGGGGCGGATAATTCACCCCTCCACTTT
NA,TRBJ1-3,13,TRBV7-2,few,CASSPTLGNTIYF,TGTGCCAGCAGCCCGACTTTGGGAAACACCATATATTTT
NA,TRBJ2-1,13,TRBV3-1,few,CASSQFREGGQFF,TGTGCCAGCAGCCAATTCCGTGAGGGGGGGCAGTTCTTC
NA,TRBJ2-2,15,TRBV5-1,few,CASSLPRGGTGELFF,TGCGCCAGCAGCTTACCCAGGGGGGGGACCGGGGAGCTGTTTTTT
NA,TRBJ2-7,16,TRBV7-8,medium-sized,CASSLALDPSGYEQYF,TGTGCCAGCAGCTTAGCGCTCGACCCCTCGGGCTACGAGCAGTACTTC
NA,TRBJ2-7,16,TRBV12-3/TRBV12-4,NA,CASSLGSETFSYEQYF,TGTGCCAGCAGTTTAGGGTCTGAAACATTCTCCTACGAGCAGTACTTC
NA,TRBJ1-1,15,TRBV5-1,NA,CASSQGPEGSTEAFF,TGCGCCAGCAGCCAAGGCCCCGAAGGCAGCACTGAAGCTTTCTTT
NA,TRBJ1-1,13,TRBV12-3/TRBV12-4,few,CASSREVLTEAFF,TGTGCCAGCAGCCGCGAGGTACTCACTGAAGCTTTCTTT
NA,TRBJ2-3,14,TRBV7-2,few,CASSLGIPTDTQYF,TGTGCCAGCAGCTTAGGAATACCCACAGATACGCAGTATTTT
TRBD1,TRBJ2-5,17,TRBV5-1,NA,CASSLSRHQGVQETQYF,TGCGCCAGCAGCTTGTCACGCCACCAGGGGGTTCAAGAGACCCAGTACTTC
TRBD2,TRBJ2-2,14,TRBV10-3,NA,CATRSGGYTGELFF,TGTGCCACCCGGAGCGGGGGGTACACCGGGGAGCTGTTTTTT
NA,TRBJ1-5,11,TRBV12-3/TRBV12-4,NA,CASSTTQPQHF,TGTGCCAGCAGTACGACACAGCCCCAGCATTTT
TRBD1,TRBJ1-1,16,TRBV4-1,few,CASSQDGGQGFTEAFF,TGCGCCAGCAGCCAAGATGGGGGACAGGGGTTCACTGAAGCTTTCTTT
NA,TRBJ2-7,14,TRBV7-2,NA,CASSERYGAPEQYF,TGTGCCAGCAGCGAGCGTTACGGGGCCCCCGAGCAGTACTTC
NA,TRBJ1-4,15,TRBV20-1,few,CSAPTAVASNEKLFF,TGCAGTGCCCCGACAGCTGTAGCTTCTAATGAAAAACTGTTTTTT
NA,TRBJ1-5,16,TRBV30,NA,CAWSPRWTDSNQPQHF,TGTGCCTGGAGTCCTCGTTGGACGGATAGCAATCAGCCCCAGCATTTT
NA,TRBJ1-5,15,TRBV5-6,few,CASSGTTRSDQPQHF,TGTGCCAGCAGCGGAACTACCCGTTCCGATCAGCCCCAGCATTTT
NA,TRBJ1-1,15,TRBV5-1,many,CASNVGGAGDTEAFF,TGCGCCAGCAACGTCGGGGGAGCAGGGGACACTGAAGCTTTCTTT
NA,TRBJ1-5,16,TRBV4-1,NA,CASSQERQAGGQPQHF,TGCGCCAGCAGCCAAGAAAGGCAGGCGGGCGGTCAGCCCCAGCATTTT
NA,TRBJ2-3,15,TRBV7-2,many,CASSLVGGRTDTQYF,TGTGCCAGCAGCTTAGTGGGGGGACGCACAGATACGCAGTATTTT
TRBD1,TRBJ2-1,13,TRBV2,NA,CASRGGQVSEQFF,TGTGCCAGCAGGGGGGGACAGGTCAGTGAGCAGTTCTTC
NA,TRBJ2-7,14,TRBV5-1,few,CASSLVGGRNGQYF,TGCGCCAGCAGCTTGGTTGGAGGGAGAAATGGGCAGTACTTC
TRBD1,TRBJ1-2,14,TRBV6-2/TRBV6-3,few,CASSYYRGSSGYTF,TGTGCCAGCAGTTACTACAGGGGATCATCTGGCTACACCTTC
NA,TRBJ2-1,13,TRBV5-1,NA,CASSLDRPNEQFF,TGCGCCAGCAGCTTGGACAGGCCCAATGAGCAGTTCTTC
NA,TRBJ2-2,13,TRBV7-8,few,CASRPTGLGELFF,TGTGCCAGCAGGCCTACAGGGCTCGGGGAGCTGTTTTTT
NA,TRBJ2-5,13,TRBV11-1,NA,CASLSSRTGTQYF,TGTGCCAGCCTTTCATCCCGAACGGGGACCCAGTACTTC
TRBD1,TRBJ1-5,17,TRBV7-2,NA,CASSEQPGQGTNQPQHF,TGTGCCAGCAGCGAGCAGCCGGGACAGGGGACCAATCAGCCCCAGCATTTT
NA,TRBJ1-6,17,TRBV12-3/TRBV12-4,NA,CASSLGTAVGGGSPLHF,TGTGCCAGCAGTCTTGGGACTGCCGTCGGCGGGGGTTCACCCCTCCACTTT
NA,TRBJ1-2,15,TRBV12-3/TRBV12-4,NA,CASSVGGQLNYGYTF,TGTGCCAGCAGTGTGGGCGGGCAGTTAAACTATGGCTACACCTTC